This entry is about one TCR beta chain. Clones were sequenced by immunoSEQ multiplex PCR, and TCRdb holds only the in-frame ones, with some missing. Of some 180,000 clones detected, around 80% appear once; the ten largest clones hold roughly 13%. This entry belongs to a study of blood T cell repertoires in COVID-19. Study information: COVID-19 samples, acute and convalescent, were from the United States, Italy and Spain.

The sequence derives from a human donor in a cohort sampled during active COVID-19. Sequencing input: peripheral blood.

CDR3 loop: CASSFYRGRLDTQYF. The CDR3 region has the DNA TGTGCCAGCAGCTTCTACAGGGGGCGTCTAGATACGCAGTATTTT. This rearrangement joins TRBV7-8 to TRBJ2-3, with 9 bases fitting TRBD1. Per germline, CDR1 SGHVS and CDR2 FQNEAQ. The CDR3 spans 15 residues. Trimming removed 3 bases from V and 5 bases from J; junction bases left unmatched: 6.